This TCR beta chain was retrieved from a study of CD8+ T cells in alopecia areata. Study conclusions and caveats: Mice showed clearer TCR sharing than patients did, a gap that was possibly HLA-related.

Germline assignment: CDR1 KGHSH and CDR2 LQKENI. The ends were cut back, 5 bases at V and 7 bases at J, with 9 bases in the middle. This CDR3 region has 12 residues. This clone was seen a handful of times. Its matching antigen is unknown. Following RNA extraction, reverse transcription yielded cDNA that acted as the sequencing template. TCRdb's table, derived via immunoSEQ multiplex PCR, lists solely in-frame clones and lacks some. The sample carries roughly 120,000 clones, approximately 60% recorded once. Sequenced input: CD4+ T cells sorted from blood. This chain connects TRBV18 to TRBJ1-3; D is unresolved. The TCR sequence derives from a human donor in good health. In DNA, the CDR3 is TGTGCCAGCTCAGCCGACCGGAACACCATATATTTT. It specifies CASSADRNTIYF.